The 3 T cell receptor beta chains below were found in one sample sequenced in a study of regulatory T cells in long-lasting Graves disease. The time point: newly diagnosed GD, antithyroid drugs for less than 3 months. Construction of the TCR library relied on RNA isolated from PBMCs. The authors built TCR beta libraries using iRepertoire HTBI primers and Arm-PCR of CDR3 regions. Using its own MiXCR run on the multiplex PCR reads, TCRdb lists one record per CDR3 protein. The profile shows roughly 420,000 distinct CDR3 sequences, roughly 15% of them singletons. These same data were also listed under a study on T cells in Graves' hyperthyroidism and ophthalmopathy.

Sequenced material: peripheral blood mononuclear cells (PBMCs), taken at new diagnosis, from a patient treated with antithyroid drugs. The receptors come from a woman aged 45-60 years with Graves disease.

The genes are TRBV5-4 and TRBJ1-1; D unresolved. Trimming removed 1 base at V and 7 bases at J, with 8 bases between. The CDR3 runs to 12 residues. Germline V gene sequence: CDR1 SGHNT, CDR2 YYREEE (reference sequence). CDR3 amino acids: CASSLMTGEAFF. In DNA form, the CDR3 reads TGTGCCAGCAGCTTGATGACGGGTGAAGCTTTCTTT.

The J gene is TRBJ1-1, the V gene TRBV18; D is undetermined. Germline-derived CDR1 and CDR2 are KGHSH and LQKENI. V gave up 3 bases and J gave up 7 bases, with 21 bases separating them. The CDR3 is made up of 16 amino acids. CDR3 DNA sequence: TGTGCCAGCTCACCGAAACGACTCGACAATCACTATGAAGCTTTCTTT. Translation gives CASSPKRLDNHYEAFF.

This clonotype was counted ten times or more. This sequence joins TRBV12-3 or TRBV12-4 and TRBJ1-1; 8 bases map to TRBD1. This CDR3 comprises 14 residues. V was clipped by 3 bases and J by 2 bases; unmatched bases: 2. CDR3 residues: CASSLDRANTEAFF. The CDR3, as DNA: TGTGCCAGCAGTTTGGACAGGGCAAACACTGAAGCTTTCTTT.